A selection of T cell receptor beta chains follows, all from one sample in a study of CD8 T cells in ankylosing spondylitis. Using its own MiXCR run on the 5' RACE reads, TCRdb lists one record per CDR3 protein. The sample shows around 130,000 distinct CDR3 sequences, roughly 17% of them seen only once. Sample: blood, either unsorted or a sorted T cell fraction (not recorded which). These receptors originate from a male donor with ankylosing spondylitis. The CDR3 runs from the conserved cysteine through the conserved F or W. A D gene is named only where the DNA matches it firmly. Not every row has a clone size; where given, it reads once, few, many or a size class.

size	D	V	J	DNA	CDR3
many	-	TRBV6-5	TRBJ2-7	TGTGCCAGCAGTTACCAGGGGAGCTCCTACGAGCAGTACTTC	CASSYQGSSYEQYF
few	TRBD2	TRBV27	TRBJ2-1	TGTGCCAGCCCCCCAAGCCGCCTAGCGGGAGTGGACAATGAGCAGTTCTTC	CASPPSRLAGVDNEQFF
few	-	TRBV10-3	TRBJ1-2	TGTGCCATCAAAGTCGACGGAGGCGGCTACACCTTC	CAIKVDGGGYTF
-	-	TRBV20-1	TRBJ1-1	TGCAGTGCTCCGATACTTACCTCGAGCACTGAAGCTTTCTTT	CSAPILTSSTEAFF
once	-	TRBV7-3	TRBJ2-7	TGTGCCAGCAGCCTAAGTGGGCCCCAGGACGCGCAGTACTTC	CASSLSGPQDAQYF
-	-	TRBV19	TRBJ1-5	TGTGCCAGTAGTATAAGGTCTGGGAACTCTCTGCCCCAGCATTTT	CASSIRSGNSLPQHF
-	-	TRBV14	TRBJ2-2	TGTGCCAGCAGCTCCACCGTCATCTTTATGAACACCGGGGAGCTGTTTTTT	CASSSTVIFMNTGELFF
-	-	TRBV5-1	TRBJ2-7	TGCGCCAGCAGCTTGGACATTGGGCCACGGGAGGAGCAGTACTTC	CASSLDIGPREEQYF
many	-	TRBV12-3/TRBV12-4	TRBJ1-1	TGTGCCAGCAGTCCAACAAGAACTTTCTTT	CASSPTRTFF
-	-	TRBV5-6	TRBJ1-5	TGTGCCAGCAGCCCAGGGACGCGTCAGCCCCAGCATTTT	CASSPGTRQPQHF
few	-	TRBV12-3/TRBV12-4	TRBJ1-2	TGTGCCAGCAGCCGACGGGGGGTAAACTATGGCTACACCTTC	CASSRRGVNYGYTF
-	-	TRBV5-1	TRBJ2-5	TGCGCCAGCAGCGTGAACCCGGGCGAGACCCAGTACTTC	CASSVNPGETQYF
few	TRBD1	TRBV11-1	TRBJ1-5	TGTGCCAGCAGCTCGTCATTGGGGACAGTCTTGAAAGAAGACTATCTGCCCCAGCATTTT	CASSSSLGTVLKEDYLPQHF
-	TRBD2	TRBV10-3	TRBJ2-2	TGTGCCATCAGTGAACTAGCGACCGGGGAGCTGTTTTTT	CAISELATGELFF
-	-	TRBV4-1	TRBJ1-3	TGCGCCAGCAGTTTGGGAGGCAGCCGTCTCTCTGGAAACACCATATATTTT	CASSLGGSRLSGNTIYF
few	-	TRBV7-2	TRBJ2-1	TGTGCCAGCAGCTTAGTAGGGTCTGCTAACAATGAGCAGTTCTTC	CASSLVGSANNEQFF
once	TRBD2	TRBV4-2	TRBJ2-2	TGTGCCAGCAGCAGGCGACTAGCGGGAGACACCGGGGAGCTGTTTTTT	CASSRRLAGDTGELFF
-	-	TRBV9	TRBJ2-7	TGTGCCAGCAGCGCTGGGGGGGGGACAGCGAGCTCCTACGAGCAGTACTTC	CASSAGGGTASSYEQYF
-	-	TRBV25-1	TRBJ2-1	TGTGCCAGCGGAGGCCCGGGACAAGACTACAATGAGCAGTTCTTC	CASGGPGQDYNEQFF
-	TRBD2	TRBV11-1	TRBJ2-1	TGTGCCAGCACCGTAGTGGGACTAGCGTCGTTCAATGGCTGGAATGAGCAGTTCTTC	CASTVVGLASFNGWNEQFF
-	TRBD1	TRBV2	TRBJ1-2	TGTGCCAGCAGTAGGAGCCCGACAGGGAGCGACGGCTACACCTTC	CASSRSPTGSDGYTF
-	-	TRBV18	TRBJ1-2	TGTGCCAGCTCATCCGGGGGGGATAACTATGGCTACACCTTC	CASSSGGDNYGYTF
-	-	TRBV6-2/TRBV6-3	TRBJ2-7	TGTGCCAGCAGCCCCGGACAGGGAGGGTACGAGCAGTACTTC	CASSPGQGGYEQYF
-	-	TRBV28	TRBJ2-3	TGTGCCAGCAGTTTTAGGGTCACAGATACGCAGTATTTT	CASSFRVTDTQYF
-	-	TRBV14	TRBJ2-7	TGTGCCAGCAGCCACTTCGACCCCTACTACGAGCAGTACTTC	CASSHFDPYYEQYF
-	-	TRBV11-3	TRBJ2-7	TGTGCCAGCAGCTTGCCAAGTGCGTACGAGCAGTACTTC	CASSLPSAYEQYF
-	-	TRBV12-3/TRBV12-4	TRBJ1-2	TGTGCCAGCAGTTTTGTGGCAGAGACTGGCTACACCTTC	CASSFVAETGYTF
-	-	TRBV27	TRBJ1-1	TGTGCCAGCAGTAGCCGGGGAATGAACACTGAAGCTTTCTTT	CASSSRGMNTEAFF
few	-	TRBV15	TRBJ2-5	TGTGCCACCAGCCCGGGGTTGGAAGAGACCCAGTACTTC	CATSPGLEETQYF
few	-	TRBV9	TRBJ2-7	TGTGCCAGCAGCGTAGGGCTACTTAGCGACGAGCAGTACTTC	CASSVGLLSDEQYF
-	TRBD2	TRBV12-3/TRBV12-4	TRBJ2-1	TGTGCCAGCAGCCCTCTTAGCGGGAGGGCCATCTATGAGCAGTTCTTC	CASSPLSGRAIYEQFF
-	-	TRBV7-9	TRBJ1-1	TGTGCCAGCAGCTTATCCGGCTTTCTTGAAGCTTTCTTT	CASSLSGFLEAFF
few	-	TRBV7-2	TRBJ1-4	TGTGCCAGCAGCTTAGTCAGGGGTTTAAATGAAAAACTGTTTTTT	CASSLVRGLNEKLFF
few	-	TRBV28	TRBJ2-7	TGTGCCAGCAGCTTCGGACAGCCCTACGAGCAGTACTTC	CASSFGQPYEQYF
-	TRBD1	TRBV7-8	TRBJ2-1	TGTGCCAGCAGCACCGGGACAGCCTACAATGAGCAGTTCTTC	CASSTGTAYNEQFF
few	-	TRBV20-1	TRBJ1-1	TGCAGTGCCATACTGACTGAAGCGAACACTGAAGCTTTCTTT	CSAILTEANTEAFF
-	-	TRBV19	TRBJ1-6	TGTGCCAGTAGTCCGATAACACTGGGGAATTCACCCCTCCACTTT	CASSPITLGNSPLHF
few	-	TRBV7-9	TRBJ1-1	TGTGCCAGCAGCTTCGGGGAGATGTCGGGGAACACTGAAGCTTTCTTT	CASSFGEMSGNTEAFF
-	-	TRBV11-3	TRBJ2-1	TGTGCCAGCAGCTTAGGGGGCGCGCAGCAGTTCTTC	CASSLGGAQQFF
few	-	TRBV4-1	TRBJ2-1	TGCGCCAGCAGCCCCCGGGGAGGGACAGATTACAATGAGCAGTTCTTC	CASSPRGGTDYNEQFF
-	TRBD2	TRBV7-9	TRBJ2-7	TGTGCCAGCAGCGGGACTAGCGGGATTTACGAGCAGTACTTC	CASSGTSGIYEQYF
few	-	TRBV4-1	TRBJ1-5	TGCGCCAGCAGCCAAGAATCCCCGATTGTGGGAGCAGGGTATAGCAATCAGCCCCAGCATTTT	CASSQESPIVGAGYSNQPQHF
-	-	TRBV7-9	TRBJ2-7	TGTGCCAGCAGCTTAGGGTCCTGGGAGCAGTACTTC	CASSLGSWEQYF
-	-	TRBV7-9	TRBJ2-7	TGTGCCAGCAGCAAGCCCGTGGGCTACGAGCAGTACTTC	CASSKPVGYEQYF
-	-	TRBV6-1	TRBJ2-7	TGTGCCAGCAGTGAAGCGTGGACACTACTCTACGAGCAGTACTTC	CASSEAWTLLYEQYF
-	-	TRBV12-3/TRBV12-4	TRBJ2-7	TGTGCCAGCAGTGGGCGGGACATCCTCCACGAGCAGTACTTC	CASSGRDILHEQYF
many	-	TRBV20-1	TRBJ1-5	TGCAGTGCTAGAGATATGGTTAGGGGAGGCAATCAGCCCCAGCATTTT	CSARDMVRGGNQPQHF
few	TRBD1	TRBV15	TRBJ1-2	TGTGCCACCAGCAGTGACCGAATCCGGGACAGAAGACTTAACTATGGCTACACCTTC	CATSSDRIRDRRLNYGYTF
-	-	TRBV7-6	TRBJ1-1	TGTGCCAGCAGCTTGTGGGACCTCCGGGGCACTGAAGCTTTCTTT	CASSLWDLRGTEAFF
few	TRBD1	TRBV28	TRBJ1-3	TGTGCCAGCAGTGCGGCGGGGACAGGGGGCTCTACCATATATTTT	CASSAAGTGGSTIYF
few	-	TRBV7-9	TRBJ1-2	TGTGCCAGCAGCTTAAGTGAGCTCCAAGGAGGCTACACCTTC	CASSLSELQGGYTF
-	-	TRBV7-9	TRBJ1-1	TGTGCCAGCAGTAGTCTTGATGAAGCTTTCTTT	CASSSLDEAFF
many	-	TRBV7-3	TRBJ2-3	TGTGCCAGCAGCTTAATGAGCGGGAGCACAGATACGCAGTATTTT	CASSLMSGSTDTQYF
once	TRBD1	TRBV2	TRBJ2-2	TGTGCCAGCAGTGAAAGGACAGGATCCCCGAACACCGGGGAGCTGTTTTTT	CASSERTGSPNTGELFF
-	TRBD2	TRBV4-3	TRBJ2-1	TGCGCCAGCAGCCAAGATCGAGCGGGGCACGCCTACAATGAGCAGTTCTTC	CASSQDRAGHAYNEQFF
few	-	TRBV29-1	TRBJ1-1	TGCAGCGTTTTCGGGAAGAACACTGAAGCTTTCTTT	CSVFGKNTEAFF
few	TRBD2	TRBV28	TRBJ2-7	TGTGCCAGCAGTTCCATGACTAGCGGAAATTACGAGCAGTACTTC	CASSSMTSGNYEQYF
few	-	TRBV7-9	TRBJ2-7	TGTGCCAGCACCCGAGGGGGGCGGAGTTCCTACGAGCAGTACTTC	CASTRGGRSSYEQYF
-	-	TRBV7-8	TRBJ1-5	TGTGCCAGCAGCTTAGGAGTATCGGGGGACAATCAGCCCCAGCATTTT	CASSLGVSGDNQPQHF
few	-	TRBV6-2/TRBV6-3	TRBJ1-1	TGTGCCAGCAGTTACTCGGTCACTGAAGCTTTCTTT	CASSYSVTEAFF